What follows describes a single TCR beta chain. Its antigen is still unknown. This CDR3 is 16 amino acids long. The germline CDR1 and CDR2 sequences are SGDLS and YYNGEE. The V gene lost 0 bases and the J gene lost 0 bases, with 11 bases spanning the gap. Samples held about 0.85-10 million cryopreserved PBMC, and DNA extraction followed. At survey level, the immunoSEQ assay was run in its v3.0 version. Method: immunoSEQ multiplex PCR; TCRdb's copy keeps in-frame clones and lacks some. This sample has 15,000 or so clones; 88% occur once, and the top ten carry roughly 11%. These data belong to a study of long-term antiretroviral therapy in people with HIV. Study observations and caveats: Clonal expansions arising prior to ART prevailed in the repertoire at every time point. Even long-term ART left TRB diversity below transplant donor controls, despite gains. ART adherence, viral resistance and therapy changes went undocumented.

The sequenced sample was unsorted PBMCs, obtained 6.2 years after starting antiretroviral therapy. The origin of this receptor is a man aged 35 to 55 with HIV. The rearrangement uses TRBV9 and TRBJ2-3; no clear D. CDR3 in amino acids: CASSVVGDASTDTQYF. CDR3 DNA sequence: TGTGCCAGCAGCGTAGTCGGTGACGCTAGCACAGATACGCAGTATTTT. Full variable domain (remainder filled in from reference TRBV9 and TRBJ2-3): DSGVTQTPKHLITATGQRVTLRCSPRSGDLSVYWYQQSLDQGLQFLIQYYNGEERAKGNILERFSAQQFPDLHSELNLSSLELGDSALYFCASSVVGDASTDTQYFGPGTRLTVL.